The 26 T cell receptor beta chains below all came from one sample that was sequenced in a study of T cell repertoires in cytomegalovirus infection. TCRdb reprocessed the reads with MiXCR, giving one entry per CDR3 protein. The table shows 300,000 to 400,000 distinct CDR3 sequences, with around 18% occurring only once. Source material: PBMCs. These receptors were obtained from a human donor in good health (CMV status not recorded). Some clones in this sample may be carry-over from other donors' samples.

Many counts were recorded for this clonotype. The chain links TRBV7-8 to TRBJ2-7; possible D gene TRBD1, 6 bases. Germline CDR1 reads SGHVS; CDR2 reads FQNEAQ. The CDR3 sequence is 14 residues long. V gave up 3 bases and J gave up 0 bases, with 9 bases separating them. The CDR3 DNA reads as TGTGCCAGCAGCTTTCAGGACAGCTCCTACGAGCAGTACTTC. Its protein is CASSFQDSSYEQYF.

The table lists this clonotype with a few counts. The chain employs TRBV7-2 and TRBJ2-1, with 10 bases fitting TRBD2. V dropped 5 bases and J dropped 15; count of bases not matched to a gene: 7. The CDR3 consists of 12 residues. Germline CDR1 reads SGHTA; CDR2 reads FQGNSA. CDR3 in DNA: TGTGCCAGCAGCGTGAGCGGGGGGGACTGGTTCTTC. Residues: CASSVSGGDWFF.

This clonotype was detected many times. The chain carries TRBV28 and TRBJ2-1, with 8 nucleotides matching TRBD2. After removal of 6 bases from V and 10 bases from J, the junction contained 14 bases not matched to a gene. Germline-derived CDR1 and CDR2 are MDHEN and SYDVKM. The CDR3 consists of 15 residues. The CDR3 region is CASSPRRREVREQFF. The CDR3 DNA is TGTGCCAGCAGCCCCCGGCGGCGGGAGGTTCGGGAGCAGTTCTTC.

V usage is TRBV28 and J usage is TRBJ2-7; 14 bases match TRBD2. CDR3 length equals 18 residues. Looked up from germline, CDR1 is MDHEN and CDR2 is SYDVKM. V dropped 10 bases and J dropped 4; count of bases not matched to a gene: 18. Written as DNA, the CDR3 is TGTGCCACCGACGGCGGACTAGCGGGAGGCCTTCTTGCTTACGAGCAGTACTTC. Translating it yields CATDGGLAGGLLAYEQYF.

This clonotype was detected many times. The gene calls are TRBV6-2 or TRBV6-3 and TRBJ2-6, with unresolved D. From germline, CDR1 is MNHEY and CDR2 SVGEGT. This CDR3 comprises 13 residues. The V gene lost 4 bases and the J gene lost 2 bases, with 3 bases spanning the gap. The CDR3 DNA follows: TGTGCCAGCAGTTTGACTGGGGCCAACGTCCTGACTTTC. Its translation is CASSLTGANVLTF.

This clonotype was detected ten times or more. This chain links TRBV28 with TRBJ1-4; TRBD1 matches at 9 bases. The V gene end was trimmed by 6 bases and the J gene end by 8 bases; junction bases not matched to a gene: 4. Germline V gene sequence: CDR1 MDHEN, CDR2 SYDVKM. The CDR3 contains 13 residues. CDR3 DNA: TGTGCCAGCAGGGGGACAGGGTACGAAAAACTGTTTTTT. This gives the protein CASRGTGYEKLFF.

This clonotype was counted many times. The chain combines TRBV4-1 with TRBJ1-6; D perhaps matches TRBD1 (6 bases). Germline CDR1 is MGHRA and CDR2 is YSYEKL. V was clipped by 3 bases and J by 9 bases, with 18 bases between them. The CDR3 contains 16 residues. CDR3 amino acids: CASSHKQGTMTSPLHF. Here the CDR3 DNA reads TGCGCCAGCAGCCATAAACAGGGAACAATGACTTCACCCCTCCACTTT.

This clonotype was seen at least ten times. The chain uses TRBV7-2 and TRBJ2-2; D is possibly TRBD1 (6 bases). Between the trimmed V and J ends, which lost 5 bases and 2 bases, there was a span of 24 bases. Germline V gene data show CDR1 as SGHTA and CDR2 as FQGNSA. The CDR3 length is 19 residues. CDR3 nucleotide sequence: TGTGCCAGCAGCATACGGCGGGCCCCAGGGGCACTTAACACCGGGGAGCTGTTTTTT. Encoded protein: CASSIRRAPGALNTGELFF.

Points on this clonotype: A much larger clone differs by one base, so this may be a read error. Without the conserved terminal phenylalanine or tryptophan, this CDR3 likely stems from a read error. V and J are TRBV7-2 and TRBJ2-1; 8 positions agree with TRBD2. Germline V gene data show CDR1 as SGHTA and CDR2 as FQGNSA. There are 16 residues in the CDR3. The V gene end was trimmed by 8 bases and the J gene end by 0 bases; junction bases not matched to a gene: 9. This CDR3 reads CASSPGGGASYNEQFL. The CDR3 DNA sequence: TGTGCCAGCTCCCCCGGGGGGGGGGCCTCCTACAATGAGCAGTTCCTC.

This clonotype was observed many times. V is TRBV7-2 and J is TRBJ2-5; 9 bases match TRBD2. CDR3 length: 16 residues. Trimming at V came to 5 bases and at J to 1 base, leaving 8 bases not matched to a gene. Germline V gene lookup returns CDR1 SGHTA and CDR2 FQGNSA. CDR3 sequence reads: CASSRRATSGQETQYF. The CDR3, as DNA: TGTGCCAGCAGCCGCCGCGCGACTAGCGGCCAAGAGACCCAGTACTTC.

This clonotype was observed at least ten times. This chain connects TRBV7-6 to TRBJ2-2, with TRBD2 matching over 7 bases. The CDR3 runs to 15 residues. V was pared by 5 bases and J by 6 bases, with 9 bases of the junction left unmatched. In germline, CDR1 is SGHVS, CDR2 FNYEAQ. The CDR3 sequence is CASSPEAGVAGELFF. In DNA form, the CDR3 reads TGTGCCAGCAGCCCGGAGGCGGGAGTGGCCGGGGAGCTGTTTTTT.

This clonotype was observed a few times. The genes are TRBV7-9 and TRBJ1-1, with D unclear. This CDR3 is 13 amino acids long. Germline-derived CDR1 and CDR2 are SEHNR and FQNEAQ (reference sequence). V was cut by 1 base and J by 4 bases, with 7 bases left in between. The DNA of the CDR3 is TGTGCCAGCAGCTTAGTAGTCGCCACTGAAGCTTTCTTT. Its translation is CASSLVVATEAFF.

The chain uses TRBV20-1 and TRBJ2-4, with 12 nucleotides matching TRBD2. This CDR3 is built from 15 residues. V lost 3 bases to trimming and J lost 2 bases; unmatched junction nucleotides: 2. Germline V gives CDR1 DFQATT, CDR2 SNEGSKA (reference sequence). As DNA, the CDR3 is TGCAGTGCTAGCCTAGCGGGAGGGACCAAAAACATTCAGTACTTC. The encoded protein is CSASLAGGTKNIQYF.

The chain carries TRBV19 and TRBJ2-2; 11 bases are a match to TRBD1. Germline values: CDR1 LNHDA, CDR2 SQIVND (reference sequence). Losses at the gene ends were 6 bases for V and 7 bases for J; bases not matched to a gene: 7. The CDR3 totals 15 residues. CDR3 residues: CASRPRDRGIGELFF. As DNA, the CDR3 is TGTGCCAGTAGACCCCGGGACAGGGGGATCGGGGAGCTGTTTTTT.

This clonotype was counted a few times. The chain uses TRBV15 and TRBJ2-1, with D possibly being TRBD2 (6 bases). Per the germline V gene, CDR1 is LNHNV and CDR2 is YYDKDF (reference sequence). CDR3 length: 15 residues. V was shortened by 3 bases and J by 4 bases, with 13 bases between the two germline ends. The CDR3 reads CATSSMGTGYNEQFF. The CDR3 coding sequence is TGTGCCACCAGCAGTATGGGGACTGGGTACAATGAGCAGTTCTTC.

J is TRBJ1-5 and V is TRBV7-8; TRBD1 aligns across 8 bases. In germline, CDR1 is SGHVS, CDR2 FQNEAQ. This CDR3 is 17 amino acids long. Losses at the gene ends were 0 bases for V and 3 bases for J; bases not matched to a gene: 7. CDR3 coding DNA: TGTGCCAGCAGCTTAGCAGGACAGGGTGGAGCCAATCAGCCCCAGCATTTT. Its protein is CASSLAGQGGANQPQHF.

This clonotype was detected many times. The chain employs TRBV6-2 or TRBV6-3 and TRBJ2-3; D remains unclear. V was pared by 0 bases and J by 0 bases, with 16 bases between. Germline V gives CDR1 MNHEY, CDR2 SVGEGT. The CDR3 has 18 amino acids. In DNA, the CDR3 is TGTGCCAGCAGTTACTCAACCTCGGAGACTTCTAGCACAGATACGCAGTATTTT. This translates into CASSYSTSETSSTDTQYF.

The rearrangement uses TRBV19 and TRBJ2-7, with 7 bases matching TRBD1. The CDR3 is 14 amino acids. Germline V CDR1 and CDR2: LNHDA, SQIVND (reference sequence). Unmatched junction bases numbered 1, after V lost 0 bases and J lost 2 bases. Here the CDR3 DNA reads TGTGCCAGTAGTATAGAAGGGGGCGCCTACGAGCAGTACTTC. This translates into CASSIEGGAYEQYF.

Many counts were recorded for this clonotype. This chain connects TRBV4-3 to TRBJ1-6; TRBD1 matches at 8 bases. The CDR3 sequence is 15 residues long. Germline loops: CDR1 LGHNA, CDR2 YSLEER. V shed 4 bases and J 5 bases; nucleotides not matched to a gene: 4. In nucleotides, the CDR3 is TGCGCCAGCAGCCCTGGGACAGGAGATAATTCACCCCTCCACTTT. This encodes CASSPGTGDNSPLHF.

This clonotype was observed a handful of times. The gene calls are TRBV5-1 and TRBJ2-3; D is perhaps TRBD1 or TRBD2 (5 bases each). This CDR3 spans 16 amino acids. Germline CDR1 reads SGHRS; CDR2 reads YFSETQ. Trimming stripped 4 bases from V and 0 bases from J, with 15 bases between. The CDR3 DNA sequence: TGCGCCAGCAGCATTGTGGGACCACCTAGCACAGATACGCAGTATTTT. Its protein is CASSIVGPPSTDTQYF. Together with reference TRBV5-1 and TRBJ2-3, the CDR3 gives the full variable domain: KAGVTQTPRYLIKTRGQQVTLSCSPISGHRSVSWYQQTPGQGLQFLFEYFSETQRNKGNFPGRFSGRQFSNSRSEMNVSTLELGDSALYLCASSIVGPPSTDTQYFGPGTRLTVL.

CDR3 in DNA: TGTGCCAGTAGTTTCATGGACGGCGGAGGCTACACCTTC. Protein product: CASSFMDGGGYTF. V and J are TRBV19 and TRBJ1-2; D is unclear. The CDR3 contains 13 residues. Trimming stripped 5 bases from V and 8 bases from J, with 15 bases between. Germline CDR1 and CDR2: LNHDA and SQIVND (reference sequence). Using reference TRBV19 and TRBJ1-2 for the parts outside the CDR3, the full variable domain is DGGITQSPKYLFRKEGQNVTLSCEQNLNHDAMYWYRQDPGQGLRLIYYSQIVNDFQKGDIAEGYSVSREKKESFPLTVTSAQKNPTAFYLCASSFMDGGGYTFGSGTRLTVV.

This clonotype was detected many times. The CDR3: CAIRGGQEHEQFF. The DNA of the CDR3 is TGTGCCATCAGGGGGGGACAGGAACATGAGCAGTTCTTC. The V call is TRBV10-3, the J call TRBJ2-1, with TRBD1 matching 8 bases. Germline values: CDR1 ENHRY, CDR2 SYGVKD. This CDR3 comprises 13 residues. V was pared by 6 bases and J by 8 bases, with 6 bases of the junction left unmatched.

This clonotype was counted a few times. The chain joins TRBV7-2 to TRBJ2-5; 10 nucleotides line up with TRBD2. The CDR3 extends over 16 amino acids. Trimming took 2 bases from V and 2 from J; bases not matched to a gene: 5. Germline CDR1 SGHTA, CDR2 FQGNSA. The CDR3 reads CASSLIPAGGQETQYF. CDR3 sequence (DNA): TGTGCCAGCAGCTTAATCCCAGCGGGAGGGCAAGAGACCCAGTACTTC.

This sequence joins TRBV18 and TRBJ2-4, with D uncertain. Germline lookup yields CDR1 KGHSH and CDR2 LQKENI. This CDR3 has 12 residues. V lost 5 bases to trimming and J lost 5 bases, with 7 bases between them. The CDR3 reads CASSNGENIQYF. The CDR3 coding sequence is TGTGCCAGCTCAAACGGTGAAAACATTCAGTACTTC.

This clonotype was recorded a few times. This chain links TRBV29-1 with TRBJ2-3; TRBD1 might be the D (6 bases). The length of the CDR3 is 14 residues. Trimming shortened V by 4 bases and J by 1 base, and 12 bases separated the two germline ends. Germline V gives CDR1 SQVTM, CDR2 ANQGSEA. CDR3 DNA: TGCAGCGTTGGACACAGGGTGGGCACAGATACGCAGTATTTT. Residues: CSVGHRVGTDTQYF.

This clonotype has ten or more counts. The chain recombines TRBV11-2 with TRBJ2-3; D may be TRBD2 (6 bases). V was cut by 8 bases and J by 2 bases, with 11 bases left in between. CDR1 and CDR2 from the germline V gene are SGHAT and FQNNGV. The length of the CDR3 is 13 residues. CDR3 sequence reads: CASGRFPTDTQYF. DNA of the CDR3: TGTGCCAGCGGGAGGTTCCCCACAGATACGCAGTATTTT.